The next 6 T cell receptor beta chains were all read from a single sample in a study of blood T cell repertoires in COVID-19. The assay was immunoSEQ multiplex PCR, and TCRdb's table has in-frame clones only and misses some. The table includes about 260,000 clones, about 87% detected once. The sequenced sample consisted of peripheral blood. These receptors were taken from a human donor in a cohort sampled during active COVID-19.

About this clone: Distinct nucleotide sequences in the sample also encode this CDR3. The J gene is TRBJ1-2, the V gene TRBV28; 7 bases are shared with TRBD1. Trimming cost V 6 bases and J 3 bases; bases outside gene matches: 4. The CDR3 has 13 residues. Germline V lookup: CDR1 MDHEN, CDR2 SYDVKM. CDR3 in amino acids: CASSPGTDYGYTF. The CDR3, as DNA: TGTGCCAGCAGCCCCGGGACAGACTATGGCTACACCTTC.

The gene calls are TRBV24-1 and TRBJ2-5, with a weak D call TRBD1 (6 bases). The germline V gene has CDR1 KGHDR and CDR2 SFDVKD. The CDR3 contains 15 residues. V was clipped by 4 bases and J by 2 bases, with 13 bases between them. The CDR3 is CATSEAGTPQETQYF. The CDR3 region has the DNA TGTGCCACCAGTGAGGCCGGGACACCTCAAGAGACCCAGTACTTC.

This sequence joins TRBV25-1 and TRBJ2-4, with 9 bases identical to TRBD1. The CDR3 spans 13 residues. Germline V gene data show CDR1 as MGHDK and CDR2 as SYGVNS. J gave up 4 bases and V 7 bases, and 2 bases lay outside the gene matches. CDR3 sequence (DNA): TGTGCCAGCACCGGGACAGGGAAAAACATTCAGTACTTC. This codes for CASTGTGKNIQYF.

This chain joins TRBV5-1 and TRBJ1-1; possible D gene TRBD1, 5 bases. The CDR3 runs 13 residues. Germline values: CDR1 SGHRS, CDR2 YFSETQ. V lost 6 bases and J lost 2, with 11 bases in between. CDR3 residues: CASNQGANTEAFF. As DNA, the CDR3 is TGCGCCAGCAATCAGGGCGCAAACACTGAAGCTTTCTTT.

The rearrangement joins TRBV7-2 to TRBJ2-1; 7 bases are shared with TRBD1. This CDR3 contains 15 residues. J lost 3 bases, V lost 5 bases, and 7 bases had no gene match. The germline gives CDR1 SGHTA, CDR2 FQGNSA. The CDR3 DNA is TGTGCCAGCAGCACCCGACAGGGAAACTACAATGAGCAGTTCTTC. Amino acid sequence: CASSTRQGNYNEQFF.

The rearrangement uses TRBV9 and TRBJ2-1, with D possibly matching TRBD1 (6 bases). CDR1 and CDR2 (germline): SGDLS, YYNGEE. The CDR3 consists of 15 residues. Trimming removed 2 bases from V and 4 bases from J, with 13 bases in between. The CDR3 DNA follows: TGTGCCAGCAGCGTCGCAGGGGAAAATTACAATGAGCAGTTCTTC. It is translated as CASSVAGENYNEQFF.